Below, 2 T cell receptor beta chains from the same sample are listed, as sequenced in a study of Ad26.COV2.S vaccination and SARS-CoV-2 variants. The method was immunoSEQ multiplex PCR; TCRdb's version includes in-frame clones alone and lacks a portion of them. Among around 450,000 clones, roughly 87% were seen once, and the ten largest hold about 4.5%. Treatment reported: approximately 18 received Ad26.COV2.S at low or high dose, single or two shots; about 5 received placebo; per-sample allocation not given. Specimen acquisition occurred on day 63 following the initial vaccine or placebo injection. The source was peripheral blood, collected in a trial of Ad26.COV2.S vaccine versus placebo. These receptors all stem from a person between 18 and 59 years old who received the Ad26.COV2.S COVID-19 vaccine or a placebo.

This clone was picked up one time. This chain connects TRBV28 to TRBJ1-4, with D possibly matching TRBD1 (5 bases). The CDR3 extends over 14 amino acids. The germline CDR1 and CDR2 sequences are MDHEN and SYDVKM. V lost 6 bases to trimming and J lost 8 bases, with 16 bases between them. CDR3 loop: CASRMTATLEKLFF. For the CDR3, the DNA is TGTGCCAGCAGGATGACAGCGACCCTGGAAAAACTGTTTTTT.

The chain links TRBV4-3 to TRBJ2-2; possibly TRBD1 or TRBD2 for D (5 bases each). The germline gives CDR1 LGHNA, CDR2 YSLEER. V dropped 0 bases and J dropped 0 bases, with 5 bases sitting between them. The CDR3 consists of 15 residues. The CDR3 reads CASSQEGANTGELFF. The CDR3 DNA sequence: TGCGCCAGCAGCCAAGAGGGGGCGAACACCGGGGAGCTGTTTTTT.